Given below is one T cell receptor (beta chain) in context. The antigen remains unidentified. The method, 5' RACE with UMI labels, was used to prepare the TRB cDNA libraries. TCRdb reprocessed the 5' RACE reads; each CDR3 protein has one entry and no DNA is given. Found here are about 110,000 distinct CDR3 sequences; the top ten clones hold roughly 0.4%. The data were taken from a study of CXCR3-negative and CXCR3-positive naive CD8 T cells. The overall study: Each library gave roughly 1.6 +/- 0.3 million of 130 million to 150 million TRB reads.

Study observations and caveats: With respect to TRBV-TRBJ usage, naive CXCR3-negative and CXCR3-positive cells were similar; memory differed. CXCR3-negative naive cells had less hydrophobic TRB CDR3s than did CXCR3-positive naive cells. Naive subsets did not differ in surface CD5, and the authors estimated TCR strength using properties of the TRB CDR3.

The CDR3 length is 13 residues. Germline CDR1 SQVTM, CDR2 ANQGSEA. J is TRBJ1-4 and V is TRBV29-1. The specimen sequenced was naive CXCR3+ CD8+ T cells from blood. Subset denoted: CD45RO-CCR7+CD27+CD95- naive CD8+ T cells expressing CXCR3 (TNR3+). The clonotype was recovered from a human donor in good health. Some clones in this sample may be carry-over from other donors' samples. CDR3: CSVWDLDNEKLFF.